What follows is one T cell receptor (beta chain) and its context. V dropped 0 bases and J dropped 7; count of bases not matched to a gene: 6. CDR3 length: 14 amino acids. Germline loops: CDR1 SGHDT, CDR2 YYEEEE. These data are taken from a study of blood T cell repertoires in COVID-19. As for the study in general: There were acute and convalescent COVID-19 samples, and they came from the United States, Italy and Spain. The cDNA or gDNA used as material had been derived from T cells, B-cell-depleted T cells, or PBMCs.

The authors' processing: Using reference gene primer amplification, nucleated cell counts were estimated. The repertoire was sequenced with immunoSEQ multiplex PCR; TCRdb's copy has only in-frame clones and lacks some. V, J and clone size derive from that table, while D and trimming were established from the DNA sequence. Found here are approximately 210,000 clones, 84% of them singletons; the top ten hold approximately 8%. Sequencing was carried out using peripheral blood. This TCR was sampled from a woman aged 45 to 65 with active or convalescent COVID-19. The J gene is TRBJ2-7, the V gene TRBV5-6; 8 bases are a match to TRBD1. The CDR3 DNA sequence: TGTGCCAGCAGCTTGGAACAGGGGGTTAGGGAGCAGTACGTC. This sequence encodes CASSLEQGVREQYV.